These 27 T cell receptor beta chains originate from one sample sequenced in a study of early T cells in non-severe SARS-CoV-2 infection. TCRdb recomputed calls from the 5' RACE reads with MiXCR, one row per CDR3 protein. The profile covers 85,000 to 100,000 distinct CDR3 sequences, with about 11% appearing a single time and around 4.8% taken by the ten largest. The specimen comprised whole blood, sampled at baseline. These receptors originate from an adult who was a healthcare worker with PCR-confirmed SARS-CoV-2 infection or an uninfected control (not recorded which).

This clonotype was seen a few times. The DNA of the CDR3 is TGTGCCAGCAGTGAAACCTATGGCTACACCTTC. This encodes CASSETYGYTF. The genes are TRBV6-1 and TRBJ1-2; D not resolved. CDR3 length: 11 amino acids. V shed 2 bases and J shed 4 bases, with 2 bases lying between them. Germline CDR1 MNHNS, CDR2 SASEGT.

This chain connects TRBV3-1 to TRBJ1-1, with TRBD1 as a possible D gene (6 bases). The CDR3 spans 16 residues. The germline CDR1 and CDR2 sequences are LGHDT and YNNKEL (reference sequence). Trimming removed 3 bases from V and 1 base from J, with 15 bases in between. For the CDR3, the DNA is TGTGCCAGCAGCCAGGCCCCACAAGGGGGGAACACTGAAGCTTTCTTT. Protein: CASSQAPQGGNTEAFF.

The table lists this clonotype with a few counts. V is TRBV2 and J is TRBJ2-7; D gene ambiguous. The CDR3 has 12 amino acids. Trimming removed 6 bases at V and 0 bases at J, with 6 bases between. Per the germline V gene, CDR1 is SNHLY and CDR2 is FYNNEI. Written as DNA, the CDR3 is TGTGCCAGCAGGACATCCTCCTACGAGCAGTACTTC. It specifies CASRTSSYEQYF.

This clonotype came up many times. The chain links TRBV6-1 to TRBJ2-1; D gene uncertain. Deletions cut 1 base from V and 4 bases from J, with 11 bases between. This CDR3 comprises 15 residues. Germline-derived CDR1 and CDR2 are MNHNS and SASEGT. The CDR3 coding sequence is TGTGCCAGCAGTGAAGACAGCTTGGGGTACAATGAGCAGTTCTTC. Its protein product is CASSEDSLGYNEQFF.

Only a few counts were recorded for this clonotype. The chain joins TRBV18 to TRBJ1-1, with D perhaps matching TRBD1 (6 bases). Trimming removed 5 bases at V and 0 bases at J, with 13 bases between. CDR1 KGHSH and CDR2 LQKENI come from the germline V gene. The CDR3 runs 15 residues. For the CDR3, the DNA is TGTGCCAGCTCAACAGGACAGCACTTGAACACTGAAGCTTTCTTT. Amino acid sequence: CASSTGQHLNTEAFF.

This clonotype appeared many times. The DNA for the CDR3 is TGCGCCAGCAGTCCAGGCCCGGGACAGGGGGCTGGTGAGCAGTTCTTC. It translates to CASSPGPGQGAGEQFF. The V and J genes are TRBV4-3 and TRBJ2-1, with 12 bases that match TRBD1. Germline V gives CDR1 LGHNA, CDR2 YSLEER. This CDR3 spans 16 amino acids. The V gene end was trimmed by 6 bases and the J gene end by 9 bases; junction bases not matched to a gene: 12.

This chain links TRBV5-1 with TRBJ2-7, with D uncertain. Trimming stripped 3 bases from V and 0 bases from J, with 7 bases between. Germline V gene data show CDR1 as SGHRS and CDR2 as YFSETQ. CDR3 size: 13 residues. The CDR3 sequence is CASSWESSYEQYF. CDR3 bases: TGCGCCAGCAGCTGGGAAAGCTCCTACGAGCAGTACTTC.

This clonotype was found a few times. The chain couples TRBV19 to TRBJ2-4; D is perhaps TRBD2 (6 bases). CDR3 size: 11 residues. Germline V gives CDR1 LNHDA, CDR2 SQIVND (reference sequence). CDR3: CAAREKNIQYF. CDR3 nucleotides: TGTGCTGCGCGGGAAAAAAACATTCAGTACTTC.

This clonotype was detected many times. The V and J genes are TRBV29-1 and TRBJ1-2; no reliable D call. V lost 5 bases to trimming and J lost 2 bases, with 9 bases between them. This CDR3 spans 12 amino acids. The V gene's germline CDR1 is SQVTM and CDR2 ANQGSEA. This chain's CDR3 is CSVLAPNYGYTF. CDR3 bases: TGCAGCGTTCTAGCTCCAAACTATGGCTACACCTTC. Full variable domain (remainder filled in from reference TRBV29-1 and TRBJ1-2): SAVISQKPSRDICQRGTSLTIQCQVDSQVTMMFWYRQQPGQSLTLIATANQGSEATYESGFVIDKFPISRPNLTFSTLTVSNMSPEDSSIYLCSVLAPNYGYTFGSGTRLTVV.

On this clonotype: This may stem from a read error, because a much larger clone lies one nucleotide away. CDR3 loop: CVSSSDRGTDTQYF. The CDR3 DNA follows: TGTGTCAGCAGCTCCGACAGGGGCACAGATACGCAGTATTTT. The gene calls are TRBV7-8 and TRBJ2-3, with 7 bases identical to TRBD1. The V gene's germline CDR1 is SGHVS and CDR2 FQNEAQ. The CDR3 is made up of 14 amino acids.

This clonotype was recorded at least ten times. The genes are TRBV5-6 and TRBJ2-5; 7 nucleotides agree with TRBD2. CDR1 is SGHDT, CDR2 YYEEEE, per germline. The CDR3 spans 15 residues. Trimming took 4 bases from V and 2 from J; bases not matched to a gene: 8. For the CDR3, the DNA is TGTGCCAGCAGCCCCTGGGGGGGAGTTCAAGAGACCCAGTACTTC. Translating gives CASSPWGGVQETQYF.

This clonotype appeared many times. The J gene is TRBJ1-3, the V gene TRBV29-1, with D tentatively TRBD1 (5 bases). Germline V CDR1 and CDR2: SQVTM, ANQGSEA. V gave up 4 bases and J gave up 5 bases, with 9 bases separating them. The CDR3 is 12 residues long. The CDR3 coding sequence is TGCAGCGTTGCGACAGCCCGAAACACCATATATTTT. This sequence encodes CSVATARNTIYF.

This clonotype has at least ten counts. The gene calls are TRBV4-1 and TRBJ2-7; no definite D call. CDR3 size: 15 residues. Germline V lookup: CDR1 MGHRA, CDR2 YSYEKL. Trimming pared 0 bases from V and 2 bases from J, leaving 11 bases between. The CDR3 here is CASSQDPTLTYEQYF. The CDR3 nucleotides read TGCGCCAGCAGCCAAGATCCGACGCTAACCTACGAGCAGTACTTC.

V and J are TRBV9 and TRBJ2-7, with 7 nucleotides matching TRBD2. The J segment lost 3 bases and the V segment lost 2 bases, leaving 8 bases of the junction unmatched. Germline lookup yields CDR1 SGDLS and CDR2 YYNGEE. The CDR3 is 15 amino acids. The CDR3 sequence is CASSVGPGLNYEQYF. The CDR3 region has the DNA TGTGCCAGCAGCGTTGGACCGGGACTAAACTACGAGCAGTACTTC.

The V call is TRBV11-2, the J call TRBJ1-4, with D perhaps matching TRBD1 (6 bases). Trimming pared 0 bases from V and 6 bases from J, leaving 20 bases between. The CDR3 has 18 residues. The germline gives CDR1 SGHAT, CDR2 FQNNGV. CDR3 region: CASSLELPRGGSHEKLFF. CDR3 nucleotide sequence: TGTGCCAGCAGCTTAGAACTACCCAGGGGTGGATCTCATGAAAAACTGTTTTTT.

The chain couples TRBV7-2 to TRBJ1-1, with D maybe TRBD1 (5 bases). Germline V gene sequence: CDR1 SGHTA, CDR2 FQGNSA. Trimming removed 4 bases at V and 8 bases at J, with 14 bases between. CDR3 length: 13 residues. The CDR3 DNA reads TGTGCCAGCAGCTACAACCTGGAGGGGGAAGCTTTCTTT. Translated, it gives CASSYNLEGEAFF. The entire variable domain, with the rest obtained from reference TRBV7-2 and TRBJ1-1, is as follows: GAGVSQSPSNKVTEKGKDVELRCDPISGHTALYWYRQSLGQGLEFLIYFQGNSAPDKSGLPSDRFSAERTGGSVSTLTIQRTQQEDSAVYLCASSYNLEGEAFFGQGTRLTVV.

This CDR3 reads CASSRQMTYNEQFF. CDR3 bases: TGTGCCAGCTCCCGGCAGATGACCTACAATGAGCAGTTCTTC. The chain recombines TRBV27 with TRBJ2-1; the D is unclear. With 8 bases removed from V and 2 bases from J, the gap between germline ends came to 13 bases. Germline CDR1 and CDR2: MNHEY and SMNVEV (reference sequence). The CDR3 has 14 amino acids.

This clonotype was recorded a few times. V usage is TRBV30 and J usage is TRBJ2-3; a possible D gene is TRBD1 (5 bases). This CDR3 region has 13 residues. The germline CDR1 and CDR2 sequences are GTSNPN and SVGIG (reference sequence). Trimming shortened V by 5 bases and J by 3 bases, and 12 bases separated the two germline ends. The CDR3 DNA is TGTGCCTGGGGACACTCTGGGACAGATACGCAGTATTTT. It specifies CAWGHSGTDTQYF.

The sample holds a few counts of this clonotype. The gene calls are TRBV6-5 and TRBJ1-2; D is ambiguous. The V and J ends lost 6 bases and 3 bases respectively, with 11 bases between them. The germline V gene encodes CDR1 MNHEY and CDR2 SVGAGI. The CDR3 contains 13 residues. The DNA of the CDR3 is TGTGCCAGCAGGGCCGTGGATGACTATGGCTACACCTTC. It specifies CASRAVDDYGYTF.

The V gene is TRBV29-1, the J gene TRBJ2-7, with D unresolved. Trimming pared 5 bases from V and 7 bases from J, leaving 15 bases between. This CDR3 is 12 amino acids long. Germline assignment: CDR1 SQVTM and CDR2 ANQGSEA. As DNA, the CDR3 is TGCAGCGTTCTGGAAGGTCCTGGAGAGCAGTACTTC. Protein sequence: CSVLEGPGEQYF.

The table lists this clonotype with many counts. The CDR3 bases are TGCGCCAGCTCCCAGGAAAGCTATAATTCACCCCTCCACTTT. Residues: CASSQESYNSPLHF. The chain combines TRBV5-1 with TRBJ1-6; D is undetermined. Germline V gives CDR1 SGHRS, CDR2 YFSETQ. Trimming took 7 bases from V and 3 from J, leaving 11 bases between them. CDR3 length: 14 amino acids.

This clonotype has at least ten counts. V gene TRBV7-9 combines with J gene TRBJ2-7; D is unclear. The CDR3 spans 12 residues. The germline gives CDR1 SEHNR, CDR2 FQNEAQ (reference sequence). With 7 bases removed from V and 7 bases from J, the gap between germline ends came to 14 bases. For the CDR3, the DNA is TGTGCCAGCACCTCCTCGTTGAGGGAGCAGTACTTC. The encoded protein is CASTSSLREQYF.

This clonotype appeared many times. The chain joins TRBV10-1 to TRBJ2-2; TRBD2 is a possible D gene (6 bases). Germline V gene data show CDR1 as WNHNN and CDR2 as SYGVQD (reference sequence). The CDR3 consists of 15 residues. V dropped 4 bases and J dropped 0 bases, with 9 bases sitting between them. CDR3 DNA: TGCGCCAGCAGTGGCTTAGCGGCGAACACCGGGGAGCTGTTTTTT. Its protein is CASSGLAANTGELFF.

The V and J genes are TRBV4-1 and TRBJ2-7; 11 bases align to TRBD2. The germline V gene has CDR1 MGHRA and CDR2 YSYEKL. Trimming took 2 bases from V and 4 from J; bases not matched to a gene: 1. This CDR3 has 14 amino acids. CDR3 DNA sequence: TGCGCCAGCAGCCAAACTAGCGGGAGTTACGAGCAGTACTTC. Translated, it gives CASSQTSGSYEQYF.

The chain carries TRBV28 and TRBJ2-3; D may correspond to TRBD1 or TRBD2 (5 bases each). Germline V gene sequence: CDR1 MDHEN, CDR2 SYDVKM. The V gene lost 9 bases and the J gene lost 0 bases, with 19 bases spanning the gap. CDR3 length: 16 residues. The CDR3 here is CARKRGGRSSTDTQYF. CDR3 DNA sequence: TGTGCCAGGAAAAGGGGCGGGCGCTCTAGCACAGATACGCAGTATTTT. Full variable domain (missing parts from reference TRBV28 and TRBJ2-3): DVKVTQSSRYLVKRTGEKVFLECVQDMDHENMFWYRQDPGLGLRLIYFSYDVKMKEKGDIPEGYSVSREKKERFSLILESASTNQTSMYLCARKRGGRSSTDTQYFGPGTRLTVL.

The rearrangement joins TRBV28 to TRBJ2-1, with 7 bases matching TRBD1. This CDR3 region has 17 residues. In germline, CDR1 is MDHEN, CDR2 SYDVKM. The V and J ends lost 7 bases and 0 bases, in that order; junction bases with no gene match: 12. CDR3 DNA: TGTGCCAGCATCCCGACAGGGTACGGTGGCTCCTACAATGAGCAGTTCTTC. It translates to CASIPTGYGGSYNEQFF.

The rearrangement joins TRBV7-8 to TRBJ1-4, with 8 bases identical to TRBD1. V shed 2 bases, J shed 13 bases, and the junction held 6 bases outside the gene matches. Germline V gives CDR1 SGHVS, CDR2 FQNEAQ. The CDR3 runs to 13 residues. This CDR3 reads CASSLSGTGGLFF. CDR3 bases: TGTGCCAGCAGCTTAAGCGGGACAGGTGGACTGTTTTTT.